The 8 T cell receptor beta chains below come from one sample, sequenced in a study of T cell responses to AZD1222 COVID-19 vaccine. The method was immunoSEQ multiplex PCR; TCRdb's version includes in-frame clones alone and lacks a portion of them. The data contain tens of thousands of clones, around 84% of them seen just once; the ten biggest clones take up approximately 10%. The starting material was peripheral blood, obtained on day 0 of AZD1222 vaccination. These receptors were obtained from an adult in good health.

This clone was detected a few times. The chain is built from TRBV6-6 and TRBJ1-5, with a weak D call TRBD1 (5 bases). Germline values: CDR1 MNHNY, CDR2 SVGAGI (reference sequence). V dropped 0 bases and J dropped 1 base, with 10 bases sitting between them. The CDR3 is 16 residues long. DNA of the CDR3: TGTGCCAGCAGTTACTCGGGGCAGGGAAGCAATCAGCCCCAGCATTTT. Protein sequence: CASSYSGQGSNQPQHF.

This clone was detected once. The chain recombines TRBV5-1 with TRBJ2-7; TRBD1 matches 7 bases. The CDR3 sequence is 13 residues long. Germline values: CDR1 SGHRS, CDR2 YFSETQ. V was clipped by 3 bases and J by 5 bases; unmatched bases: 5. The CDR3 bases are TGCGCCAGCAGCTCGGGACAGAGCAACGAGCAGTACTTC. Translating it yields CASSSGQSNEQYF.

V gene TRBV29-1 combines with J gene TRBJ2-7; no clear D. V gave up 4 bases and J gave up 4 bases, with 11 bases separating them. Looked up from germline, CDR1 is SQVTM and CDR2 is ANQGSEA. This CDR3 region has 12 residues. CDR3 sequence: CSVVDWQYEQYF. DNA of the CDR3: TGCAGCGTTGTAGACTGGCAGTACGAGCAGTACTTC.

The genes are TRBV28 and TRBJ2-7; D is ambiguous. This CDR3 has 14 amino acids. CDR1 is MDHEN and CDR2 is SYDVKM in the germline V gene. V was pared by 2 bases and J by 6 bases, with 14 bases between. The CDR3 DNA sequence: TGTGCCAGCAGTTTAGATCTGCGTATTCCCGAGCAGTACTTC. Amino acid sequence: CASSLDLRIPEQYF.

This clone was detected once. The chain recombines TRBV30 with TRBJ2-3; TRBD2 agrees at 10 bases. Unmatched junction bases numbered 8, after V lost 5 bases and J lost 9 bases. The CDR3 has 13 residues. Germline CDR1 reads GTSNPN; CDR2 reads SVGIG (reference sequence). The CDR3 here is CAWESGGAKTQYF. In nucleotides, the CDR3 is TGTGCCTGGGAAAGCGGGGGGGCGAAGACGCAGTATTTT.

V is TRBV28 and J is TRBJ2-1; 12 positions match TRBD2. This CDR3 is built from 14 residues. CDR1 is MDHEN and CDR2 is SYDVKM in the germline V gene. After removal of 7 bases from V and 8 bases from J, the junction contained 6 bases not matched to a gene. The CDR3 here is CASIRLAGDYEQFF. In DNA form, the CDR3 reads TGTGCCAGCATAAGACTAGCGGGAGATTATGAGCAGTTCTTC.

This rearrangement joins TRBV13 to TRBJ1-2; D ambiguous. V was shortened by 6 bases and J by 4 bases, with 9 bases between the two germline ends. Germline V gives CDR1 PRHDT, CDR2 FYEKMQ (reference sequence). CDR3 length: 12 residues. As DNA, the CDR3 is TGTGCCAGCAGGCGTGGGATCTATGGCTACACCTTC. Translating it yields CASRRGIYGYTF. The full variable domain, rest sourced from reference TRBV13 and TRBJ1-2, is AAGVIQSPRHLIKEKRETATLKCYPIPRHDTVYWYQQGPGQDPQFLISFYEKMQSDKGSIPDRFSAQQFSDYHSELNMSSLELGDSALYFCASRRGIYGYTFGSGTRLTVV.

For the CDR3, the DNA is TGTGCCAGCAGCTCGGGCCGTATCTCCTACGAGCAGTACTTC. Its protein product is CASSSGRISYEQYF. The chain uses TRBV7-2 and TRBJ2-7; no definite D call. V lost 4 bases, J lost 0 bases, and 10 bases lay in between. CDR3 length: 14 residues. CDR1 SGHTA and CDR2 FQGNSA come from the germline V gene.